This record concerns one T cell receptor (beta chain) sequence. This sample was included in a study of blood T cell repertoires in COVID-19. Assay: immunoSEQ multiplex PCR; the TCRdb copy retains only in-frame clones and omits some. In the table there are hundreds of thousands of clones, 85% of which are singletons. The sample was PBMCs or T cells enriched from blood (not recorded which). The source of this sequence is a woman between 25 and 40 years old who had been exposed to COVID-19.

In DNA, the CDR3 is TGTGCCAGCAGTGGGCGGGACAGGGTCGGCAATCAGCCCCAGCATTTT. Its translation: CASSGRDRVGNQPQHF. This sequence joins TRBV2 and TRBJ1-5; 9 positions agree with TRBD1. This CDR3 spans 16 amino acids. The germline V gene has CDR1 SNHLY and CDR2 FYNNEI. The V gene end was trimmed by 4 bases and the J gene end by 2 bases; junction bases not matched to a gene: 6.